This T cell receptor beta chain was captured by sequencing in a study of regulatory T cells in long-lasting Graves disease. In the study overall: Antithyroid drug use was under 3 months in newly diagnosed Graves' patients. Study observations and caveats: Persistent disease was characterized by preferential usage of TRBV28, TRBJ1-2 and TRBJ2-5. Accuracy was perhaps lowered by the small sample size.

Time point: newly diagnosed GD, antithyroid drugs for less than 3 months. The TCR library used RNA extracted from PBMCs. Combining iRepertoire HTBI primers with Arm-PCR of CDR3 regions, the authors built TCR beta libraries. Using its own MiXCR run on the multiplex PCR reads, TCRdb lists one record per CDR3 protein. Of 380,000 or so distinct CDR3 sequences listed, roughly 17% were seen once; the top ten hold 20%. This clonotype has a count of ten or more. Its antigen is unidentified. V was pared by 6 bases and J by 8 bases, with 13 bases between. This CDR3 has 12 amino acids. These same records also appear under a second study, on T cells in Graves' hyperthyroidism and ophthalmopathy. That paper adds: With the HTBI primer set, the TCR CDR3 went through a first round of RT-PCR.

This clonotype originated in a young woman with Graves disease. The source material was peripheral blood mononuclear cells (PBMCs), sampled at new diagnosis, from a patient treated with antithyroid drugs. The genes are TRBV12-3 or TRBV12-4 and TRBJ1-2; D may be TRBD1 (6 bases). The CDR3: CASSRPGAGYTF. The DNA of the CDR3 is TGTGCCAGCAGCAGACCAGGGGCCGGCTACACCTTC.